The next 30 T cell receptor beta chains were all read from a single sample in a study of molecular identifiers for immune sequencing clone quantification (dated by TCRdb to 2016 to 2019). Receptor libraries were prepared by PCR. Sequencing was performed on an Illumina HiSeq 4000. TCRdb reanalyzed the raw reads on its own, using fastp at Q25 for trimming and MiXCR for clone calling, and kept in-frame beta chains. Each record represents a unique CDR3 protein, reported with the most common genes and DNA among its rows. This sample gives about 640,000 distinct CDR3 sequences in total; 15% to 20% of them show up just once. The ten largest clones capture approximately 0.9% of the sample. Sequenced: naive CD8+ T cells from blood, with Jurkat cell RNA spiked in. The cell subset or site label of this sample denotes: FACS-sorted CD8+CD4-CCR7+CD45RA+ naive T cells. These receptor sequences come from a human donor in good health. Some libraries in this study had Jurkat cell RNA spiked in.

The chain uses TRBV19 and TRBJ2-7; the match to TRBD2 covers 7 bases. V shed 6 bases and J 3 bases; nucleotides not matched to a gene: 8. Germline CDR1 is LNHDA and CDR2 is SQIVND (reference sequence). The CDR3 extends over 14 amino acids. The CDR3 sequence: CASSEPGLFYEQYF. The CDR3 DNA is TGTGCCAGTAGCGAACCGGGACTATTCTACGAGCAGTACTTC.

This clonotype was recorded many times. The V gene is TRBV19, the J gene TRBJ2-1; D is undetermined. V was pared by 5 bases and J by 8 bases, with 16 bases between. The CDR3 sequence is 14 residues long. Germline values: CDR1 LNHDA, CDR2 SQIVND (reference sequence). The DNA of the CDR3 is TGTGCCAGTAGTTTCTTCTCTACTGGCGATGAGCAGTTCTTC. Its translation: CASSFFSTGDEQFF. The full variable domain, rest sourced from reference TRBV19 and TRBJ2-1, is DGGITQSPKYLFRKEGQNVTLSCEQNLNHDAMYWYRQDPGQGLRLIYYSQIVNDFQKGDIAEGYSVSREKKESFPLTVTSAQKNPTAFYLCASSFFSTGDEQFFGPGTRLTVL.

This sequence joins TRBV25-1 and TRBJ2-2; a possible D gene is TRBD1 (6 bases). The CDR3 is made up of 15 amino acids. V was pared by 9 bases and J by 0 bases, with 14 bases between. Germline CDR1 and CDR2: MGHDK and SYGVNS. CDR3 nucleotide sequence: TGTGCCAGACCCTGGGGGACATCGAACACCGGGGAGCTGTTTTTT. Its protein is CARPWGTSNTGELFF.

The J gene is TRBJ2-7, the V gene TRBV14; 7 bases are shared with TRBD1. J gave up 2 bases and V 5 bases, and 6 bases lay outside the gene matches. The CDR3 contains 14 residues. Germline V lookup: CDR1 SGHDN, CDR2 FVKESK. The CDR3 bases are TGTGCCAGCAGCTTTCGGACAGGAGCCTACGAGCAGTACTTC. As protein: CASSFRTGAYEQYF.

This clonotype was seen many times. The chain recombines TRBV6-4 with TRBJ1-1, with D hard to call. The CDR3 extends over 15 amino acids. Germline V gene data show CDR1 as MRHNA and CDR2 as SNTAGT. The V and J ends lost 0 bases and 3 bases respectively, with 11 bases between them. Written as DNA, the CDR3 is TGTGCCAGCAGTGACTCTCCGGGTCAGGACACTGAAGCTTTCTTT. Translation gives CASSDSPGQDTEAFF.

Many counts were recorded for this clonotype. The chain combines TRBV2 with TRBJ2-7, with D possibly being TRBD1 (6 bases). CDR3 length: 13 residues. Germline V gene sequence: CDR1 SNHLY, CDR2 FYNNEI. V lost 4 bases and J lost 2, with 9 bases in between. The chain's CDR3 is CASSARDTYEQYF. As DNA, the CDR3 is TGTGCCAGCAGTGCCCGGGACACCTACGAGCAGTACTTC.

This clonotype showed up just a few times. CDR3 coding DNA: TGTGCCAGCAGCCTCAGGGGGCCCAGCTCCTATAATTCACCCCTCCACTTT. Protein product: CASSLRGPSSYNSPLHF. This sequence joins TRBV7-3 and TRBJ1-6, with 8 bases identical to TRBD1. CDR3 length: 17 amino acids. V was clipped by 5 bases and J by 0 bases; unmatched bases: 6. The germline CDR1 and CDR2 sequences are SGHTA and FQGTGA.

This clonotype is a singleton in its sample. A much larger clonotype is one base distant, so this may be a read error. J is TRBJ2-4 and V is TRBV6-1, with D possibly being TRBD1 or TRBD2 (5 bases each). Germline V lookup: CDR1 MNHNS, CDR2 SASEGT. The CDR3 is 15 amino acids. Written as DNA, the CDR3 is TGTGCCAGCAGCCTTGAGGGGATAGCCAAAAGCATTCAGTACTTC. Protein: CASSLEGIAKSIQYF.

The chain links TRBV7-2 to TRBJ1-1, with TRBD1 as a possible D gene (6 bases). The V and J ends lost 3 bases and 5 bases respectively, with 16 bases between them. The CDR3 extends over 15 amino acids. The V gene's germline CDR1 is SGHTA and CDR2 FQGNSA. This CDR3 reads CASSFRTGLRTEAFF. The CDR3 region has the DNA TGTGCCAGCAGCTTCCGAACAGGGCTTAGAACTGAAGCTTTCTTT.

As for this clonotype: This could be a read error, since a much larger clone is one nucleotide away. V and J are TRBV13 and TRBJ2-3; D is tentatively TRBD1 or TRBD2 (5 bases each). The CDR3 is 17 amino acids. The V gene lost 3 bases and the J gene lost 1 base, with 17 bases spanning the gap. CDR1 and CDR2 from the germline V gene are PRHDT and FYEKMQ (reference sequence). The CDR3 here is CASSLGMGRQRTDTQYF. CDR3 DNA: TGTGCCAGCAGCTTGGGGATGGGACGCCAACGCACAGATACGCAGTATTTT.

Worth noting for this clonotype: This may be a read error, as it is one base from a much larger clone. The chain couples TRBV7-9 to TRBJ2-5; TRBD1 agrees at 7 bases. In germline, CDR1 is SEHNR, CDR2 FQNEAQ (reference sequence). The CDR3 has 19 residues. CDR3 coding DNA: TGTGCCAGCAGCTTATATCTCCTCTACAGGGGCCTGAACCAAGGGACCCAGTACTTC. Amino acid sequence: CASSLYLLYRGLNQGTQYF. Together with reference TRBV7-9 and TRBJ2-5, the CDR3 gives the full variable domain: DTGVSQNPRHKITKRGQNVTFRCDPISEHNRLYWYRQTLGQGPEFLTYFQNEAQLEKSRLLSDRFSAERPKGSFSTLEIQRTEQGDSAMYLCASSLYLLYRGLNQGTQYFGPGTRLLVL.

This clonotype was seen repeatedly, ten times or more. V gene TRBV24-1 combines with J gene TRBJ1-4, with D possibly matching TRBD1 (5 bases). Trimming removed 9 bases from V and 10 bases from J, with 14 bases in between. CDR1 KGHDR and CDR2 SFDVKD come from the germline V gene. The CDR3 runs 12 residues. The CDR3 nucleotides read TGTGCCACCGGAGGGGCTACGGGAAAACTGTTTTTT. Translated, it gives CATGGATGKLFF.

The CDR3 sequence: CASSQIQGYTGELFF. CDR3 in DNA: TGTGCCAGCTCACAGATACAGGGATACACCGGGGAGCTGTTTTTT. V usage is TRBV18 and J usage is TRBJ2-2; possibly TRBD1 for D (6 bases). The V and J ends lost 4 bases and 3 bases respectively, with 12 bases between them. The CDR3 is 15 amino acids. The germline V gene encodes CDR1 KGHSH and CDR2 LQKENI.

This clonotype was observed many times. V gene TRBV27 combines with J gene TRBJ2-7; D perhaps matches TRBD2 (5 bases). V shed 8 bases and J shed 5 bases, with 19 bases lying between them. The CDR3 is 14 amino acids. The germline V gene has CDR1 MNHEY and CDR2 SMNVEV (reference sequence). The chain's CDR3 is CASALEPGIDEQYF. In nucleotides, the CDR3 is TGTGCCAGCGCCTTAGAGCCCGGGATCGACGAGCAGTACTTC.

The J gene is TRBJ2-2, the V gene TRBV7-9; 11 bases line up with TRBD2. The CDR3 length is 21 residues. The germline CDR1 and CDR2 sequences are SEHNR and FQNEAQ (reference sequence). V trimming: 5 bases; J trimming: 7 bases; junction bases outside the gene matches: 24. The CDR3 region is CASSLRRGDGTSGRSGGELFF. The CDR3, as DNA: TGTGCCAGCAGCCTCCGCAGGGGCGACGGCACTAGCGGGAGATCAGGCGGGGAGCTGTTTTTT.

There are a few counts of this clonotype. A single base separates this from a much larger clone, so it may be a read error. The rearrangement joins TRBV29-1 to TRBJ2-3, with D perhaps TRBD2 (7 bases). The CDR3 contains 13 residues. The germline gives CDR1 SQVTM, CDR2 ANQGSEA. The CDR3 DNA sequence: TGCAGCGTTGAAGGGGGGGGCGCAGATGCGCAGTATTTT. It translates to CSVEGGGADAQYF.

This clonotype was picked up many times. The chain couples TRBV6-5 to TRBJ2-3; D remains ambiguous. Germline CDR1 is MNHEY and CDR2 is SVGAGI. With 7 bases removed from V and 5 bases from J, the gap between germline ends came to 7 bases. The CDR3 contains 11 residues. DNA for the CDR3: TGTGCCAGCACCTGGGGAGATACGCAGTATTTT. Amino acids: CASTWGDTQYF.

This clonotype was found many times. The V gene is TRBV2, the J gene TRBJ2-2; unclear D gene. Trimming pared 2 bases from V and 3 bases from J, leaving 4 bases between. CDR1 and CDR2 (germline): SNHLY, FYNNEI. The CDR3 is made up of 13 amino acids. In DNA form, the CDR3 reads TGTGCCAGCAGTGAACTGTACACCGGGGAGCTGTTTTTT. Encoded protein: CASSELYTGELFF. Variable domain in full (rest from reference TRBV2 and TRBJ2-2): EPEVTQTPSHQVTQMGQEVILRCVPISNHLYFYWYRQILGQKVEFLVSFYNNEISEKSEIFDDQFSVERPDGSNFTLKIRSTKLEDSAMYFCASSELYTGELFFGEGSRLTVL.

About this clonotype: This may be a read error, as it is one base from a much larger clone. The chain is built from TRBV28 and TRBJ1-5; possibly TRBD1 for D (6 bases). Trimming pared 8 bases from V and 2 bases from J, leaving 10 bases between. The CDR3 extends over 13 amino acids. Per the germline V gene, CDR1 is MDHEN and CDR2 is SYDVKM. CDR3 sequence: CASQKGGNQPQHF. The CDR3, as DNA: TGTGCCAGCCAGAAGGGGGGCAATCAGCCCCAGCATTTT.

At least ten counts were recorded for this clonotype. V and J are TRBV29-1 and TRBJ2-2; TRBD1 might be the D (6 bases). Trimming cost V 4 bases and J 1 base, with 10 bases left between them. Germline assignment: CDR1 SQVTM and CDR2 ANQGSEA. The CDR3 sequence is 14 residues long. The CDR3 loop is CSVGTELNTGELFF. The CDR3 DNA is TGCAGCGTTGGGACAGAATTGAACACCGGGGAGCTGTTTTTT.

This clonotype was counted at least ten times. The rearrangement links TRBV9 to TRBJ2-1; 8 nucleotides match TRBD2. Germline-derived CDR1 and CDR2 are SGDLS and YYNGEE. The ends lost 4 bases at V and 7 bases at J; junction bases unmatched: 13. The CDR3 is 16 amino acids. The chain's CDR3 is CASSKPGGPRGNEQFF. The CDR3, as DNA: TGTGCCAGCAGCAAACCGGGAGGGCCGCGGGGAAATGAGCAGTTCTTC.

This clonotype was detected only a few times. This chain uses TRBV7-8 with TRBJ2-7; no definite D call. Germline loops: CDR1 SGHVS, CDR2 FQNEAQ. Between the trimmed V and J ends, which lost 4 bases and 6 bases, there was a span of 22 bases. The CDR3 is made up of 16 amino acids. DNA of the CDR3: TGTGCCAGCAGCTCCCGGGTCGCCACGATCCGTTTCGAGCAGTACTTC. Its protein is CASSSRVATIRFEQYF.

This clonotype was seen a handful of times. V usage is TRBV2 and J usage is TRBJ2-2, with D tentatively TRBD1 or TRBD2 (6 bases each). Looked up from germline, CDR1 is SNHLY and CDR2 is FYNNEI. This CDR3 region has 16 residues. Trimming shortened V by 8 bases and J by 1 base, and 17 bases separated the two germline ends. CDR3 DNA: TGTGCCAGCGATCTCCTCGGGGGCGAGAACACCGGGGAGCTGTTTTTT. This encodes CASDLLGGENTGELFF.

This clonotype appeared many times. This chain links TRBV12-3 or TRBV12-4 with TRBJ1-2; D ambiguous. Trimming took off 3 bases at V and 7 bases at J, with 6 bases between the two ends. CDR3 length: 11 amino acids. The chain's CDR3 is CASSFSLGYTF. CDR3 bases: TGTGCCAGCAGTTTCTCTCTTGGCTACACCTTC.

With regard to this clonotype: Since a much larger clone is just one base distant, this may be a read error. V is TRBV27 and J is TRBJ2-2, with 9 bases identical to TRBD2. V lost 4 bases, J lost 4 bases, and 10 bases stayed unmatched. Germline assignment: CDR1 MNHEY and CDR2 SMNVEV (reference sequence). The CDR3 has 17 amino acids. The CDR3 DNA reads as TGTGCCAGCAGTTCCATGGTAGCGGGAGCGGGCACCGGGGAGCTGTTTTTT. Amino acids: CASSSMVAGAGTGELFF.

The chain joins TRBV10-2 to TRBJ1-3, with D perhaps matching TRBD1 (5 bases). The CDR3 consists of 15 residues. The V gene lost 6 bases and the J gene lost 0 bases, with 12 bases spanning the gap. From germline, CDR1 is WSHSY and CDR2 SAAADI. The CDR3 loop reads CASSAGPISGNTIYF. CDR3 DNA: TGCGCCAGCAGCGCGGGACCTATCTCTGGAAACACCATATATTTT.

This clonotype turned up a few times. The CDR3 sequence is CASSRTGGSYNSPLHF. CDR3 nucleotide sequence: TGTGCCAGCAGTAGGACAGGGGGCTCCTATAATTCACCCCTCCACTTT. The rearrangement uses TRBV27 and TRBJ1-6; 10 nucleotides line up with TRBD1. The CDR3 covers 16 residues. Germline trimming cut 5 bases from V and 0 bases from J; bases unmatched to any gene: 1. Per germline, CDR1 MNHEY and CDR2 SMNVEV (reference sequence).

The J gene is TRBJ2-5, the V gene TRBV7-9; TRBD1 or TRBD2 may be the D gene (7 bases each). Germline CDR1 reads SEHNR; CDR2 reads FQNEAQ (reference sequence). Trimming removed 6 bases from V and 2 bases from J, with 19 bases in between. CDR3 length: 16 residues. The CDR3 nucleotides read TGTGCCAGCAGGGGGGGAGGGGGCGCTGAACAAGAGACCCAGTACTTC. As protein: CASRGGGGAEQETQYF.

This clonotype was recorded many times. The gene calls are TRBV7-8 and TRBJ2-6; a weak D match, TRBD1 (5 bases). CDR1 and CDR2 from the germline V gene are SGHVS and FQNEAQ. The CDR3 length is 14 residues. V lost 6 bases to trimming and J lost 2 bases, with 8 bases between them. CDR3 residues: CASSQGTGANVLTF. DNA of the CDR3: TGTGCCAGCAGTCAGGGAACTGGGGCCAACGTCCTGACTTTC.

This clonotype was counted ten times or more. This chain joins TRBV9 and TRBJ1-1, with TRBD1 as a possible D gene (5 bases). Deletions cut 3 bases from V and 3 bases from J, with 12 bases between. CDR1 and CDR2 (germline): SGDLS, YYNGEE. CDR3 length: 14 residues. The chain's CDR3 is CASSAGGVDTEAFF. CDR3 bases: TGTGCCAGCAGCGCCGGGGGGGTAGACACTGAAGCTTTCTTT.